This T cell receptor beta chain came from a study of blood T cell repertoires in COVID-19. Turning to the study itself: There were acute and convalescent COVID-19 samples, and they came from the United States, Italy and Spain.

Ages ranged from roughly 18 to 100 years, with residence in 24 US areas. A case of COVID-19 had been met by exposed participants within 2 weeks before study entry. Sequencing was performed with immunoSEQ multiplex PCR; in TCRdb, only in-frame clones are kept and a portion is missing. The data show approximately 140,000 clones, with 84% seen just once and under 7% held by the top ten. The source material was PBMCs or T cells enriched from blood (not recorded which). This receptor was identified in a woman aged 45-65 years who had been exposed to COVID-19.

The CDR3 DNA reads as TGCAGCGTTGAGATGGGTAACTTTGCGGGAGATACGCAGTATTTT. It codes for CSVEMGNFAGDTQYF. This chain joins TRBV29-1 and TRBJ2-3; maybe TRBD2 (5 bases). The CDR3 totals 15 residues. With 3 bases removed from V and 5 bases from J, the gap between germline ends came to 18 bases. CDR1 SQVTM and CDR2 ANQGSEA come from the germline V gene.